Listed below are T cell receptor beta chains from one sample, sequenced in a study of blood T cell repertoires in COVID-19. Clones were sequenced by immunoSEQ multiplex PCR, and TCRdb holds only the in-frame ones, with some missing. The table includes about 230,000 clones, approximately 82% detected once. Sequences were obtained from peripheral blood. The receptors shown here come from a woman in her 70s with active or convalescent COVID-19. The CDR3 runs from the conserved cysteine through the conserved F or W. Fields, in order: CDR3 protein, CDR3 DNA, V gene, D gene, J gene, clone size. D genes are given only for firm matches. Clone size is not always given. Where it is, it says once, few, many or a class for expanded clones.

CASGLHPYEQYF	TGCGCCAGCGGCTTACATCCCTACGAGCAGTACTTC	TRBV10-2	.	TRBJ2-7	.
CASGRYDRAEAFF	TGTGCCAGCGGAAGATACGACAGAGCTGAAGCTTTCTTT	TRBV2	.	TRBJ1-1	.
CASSERYQETQYF	TGTGCCAGCAGCGAGAGGTACCAAGAGACCCAGTACTTC	TRBV6-5	.	TRBJ2-5	.
CASGLVLAGYNEQFF	TGTGCTAGTGGTTTGGTACTAGCGGGGTACAATGAGCAGTTCTTC	TRBV12-5	TRBD2	TRBJ2-1	.
CASSLTMGRSEPLHF	TGTGCCAGCAGCTTAACGATGGGGCGATCCGAACCCCTCCACTTT	TRBV7-2	.	TRBJ1-6	.
CASSHRGDTGELFF	TGTGCCAGCAGCCACAGGGGGGACACCGGGGAGCTGTTTTTT	TRBV6-2/TRBV6-3	TRBD1	TRBJ2-2	.
CASSLEGSLNQPQHF	TGTGCCAGCAGTTTAGAGGGATCGCTCAATCAGCCCCAGCATTTT	TRBV28	.	TRBJ1-5	once
CASSLQGDTEAFF	TGTGCCAGTAGTCTACAGGGAGACACTGAAGCTTTCTTT	TRBV19	.	TRBJ1-1	.
CASSIAGLHSNQPQHF	TGTGCCAGTAGTATAGCGGGACTACATAGCAATCAGCCCCAGCATTTT	TRBV19	.	TRBJ1-5	.
CSVGGTSGDTQYF	TGCAGCGTAGGTGGGACTAGCGGGGATACGCAGTATTTT	TRBV29-1	TRBD2	TRBJ2-3	.
CASSLESGRTDTQYF	TGTGCCAGCAGCTTGGAGTCAGGCCGCACAGATACGCAGTATTTT	TRBV5-4	.	TRBJ2-3	.
CASSLSQLPQGARGYTF	TGTGCCAGCAGTCTTTCCCAACTTCCACAGGGGGCTCGCGGCTACACCTTC	TRBV28	TRBD1	TRBJ1-2	.
CASSEPTGEDF	TGTGCCAGCAGTGAACCGACAGGGGAGGACTTC	TRBV2	TRBD1	TRBJ1-2	.
CASSSLRSNEKLFF	TGTGCCAGTAGTTCCCTCAGGTCTAATGAAAAACTGTTTTTT	TRBV19	.	TRBJ1-4	.
CASSSYLGLPDTQYF	TGTGCCAGCAGCTCATACCTGGGACTTCCGGATACGCAGTATTTT	TRBV9	.	TRBJ2-3	.
CASSYSDRVEGYTF	TGTGCCAGCAGTTATTCCGACAGGGTTGAAGGCTACACCTTC	TRBV6-5	TRBD1	TRBJ1-2	.
CASSPTSDSADTQYF	TGTGCCAGCTCCCCTACTTCCGACAGTGCAGATACGCAGTATTTT	TRBV18	.	TRBJ2-3	.
CASSRPGTANTGELFF	TGTGCCAGCAGTCGCCCCGGGACAGCGAACACCGGGGAGCTGTTTTTT	TRBV27	TRBD1	TRBJ2-2	once
CASSYGGLNYGYTF	TGTGCCAGCAGTTACGGGGGACTTAACTATGGCTACACCTTC	TRBV6-5	.	TRBJ1-2	.
CSVFIHRGSQYF	TGCAGCGTTTTCATTCACCGGGGTTCGCAGTATTTT	TRBV29-1	.	TRBJ2-3	.
CASSSRGRRGEAFF	TGTGCCAGCAGCTCCAGGGGGCGCAGGGGAGAAGCTTTCTTT	TRBV7-2	TRBD1	TRBJ1-1	.
CASSVDRNNQPQHF	TGTGCCAGCAGCGTGGACAGGAACAATCAGCCCCAGCATTTT	TRBV5-4	TRBD1	TRBJ1-5	few
CSVLEHAGNTIYF	TGCAGCGTCTTGGAGCACGCTGGAAACACCATATATTTT	TRBV29-1	.	TRBJ1-3	.
CASSESWDREDTGELFF	TGCGCCAGCAGTGAGTCTTGGGACAGAGAGGACACCGGGGAGCTGTTTTTT	TRBV10-1	TRBD1	TRBJ2-2	.
CASSSAGGSNQPQHF	TGTGCCAGCAGCTCCGCTGGGGGGAGCAATCAGCCCCAGCATTTT	TRBV6-2/TRBV6-3	.	TRBJ1-5	once
CSASGGSTDTQYF	TGCAGCGCTAGCGGGGGGAGTACCGATACGCAGTATTTT	TRBV29-1	TRBD2	TRBJ2-3	.
CASSGTGIITEAFF	TGTGCCAGCAGCGGGACAGGGATTATTACTGAAGCTTTCTTT	TRBV9	TRBD1	TRBJ1-1	.
CASSSQRGWEETQYF	TGTGCCAGCAGCTCCCAGCGGGGGTGGGAAGAGACCCAGTACTTC	TRBV7-2	TRBD2	TRBJ2-5	once
CASTRGGTGSTDTQYF	TGTGCCAGCACGAGGGGAGGGACAGGGTCCACAGATACGCAGTATTTT	TRBV28	TRBD1	TRBJ2-3	.
CASSLVSTGRYSNQPQHF	TGTGCCAGCAGTTTAGTTTCGACAGGGCGATATAGCAATCAGCCCCAGCATTTT	TRBV28	TRBD1	TRBJ1-5	.
CASSMTSGREETQYF	TGTGCCAGCAGCATGACTAGCGGGAGGGAAGAGACCCAGTACTTC	TRBV28	TRBD2	TRBJ2-5	.
CASSSKAGGYNEQFF	TGTGCCAGCAGCTCCAAAGCTGGCGGCTACAATGAGCAGTTCTTC	TRBV11-3	.	TRBJ2-1	once
CAWARQGYFYEQYF	TGTGCCTGGGCCCGACAGGGGTACTTTTACGAGCAGTACTTC	TRBV30	TRBD1	TRBJ2-7	.
CASRMGGAESYEQYF	TGTGCCAGCCGGATGGGGGGGGCGGAATCCTACGAGCAGTACTTC	TRBV19	.	TRBJ2-7	.
CASNLDGEETQYF	TGTGCCAGCAATCTGGACGGGGAAGAGACCCAGTACTTC	TRBV12-3/TRBV12-4	.	TRBJ2-5	.
CASSFPRETSGNTIYF	TGTGCCAGCAGTTTTCCCCGGGAAACTTCTGGAAACACCATATATTTT	TRBV28	.	TRBJ1-3	once
CASSFVIYEQYF	TGTGCCAGCAGTTTCGTTATCTACGAGCAGTACTTC	TRBV28	.	TRBJ2-7	.
CASSMIPGQGPPRDFF	TGTGCCAGTAGTATGATCCCGGGACAGGGCCCTCCTCGGGATTTCTTT	TRBV19	TRBD1	TRBJ1-1	.
CASSPALDSVWDIQYF	TGTGCCAGCTCACCAGCTCTAGATTCGGTTTGGGACATTCAGTACTTC	TRBV18	.	TRBJ2-4	few
CASSSGHFQPQHF	TGTGCCAGCAGTTCTGGACATTTTCAGCCCCAGCATTTT	TRBV6-5	.	TRBJ1-5	few
CASSFRSGVGGEQFF	TGTGCCAGCAGCTTCCGCTCGGGGGTCGGAGGTGAGCAGTTCTTC	TRBV7-3	.	TRBJ2-1	.